This paragraph covers one T cell receptor beta chain sequence. In germline, CDR1 is SGHNT, CDR2 YENEEA. The CDR3 sequence is 14 residues long. V lost 1 base, J lost 2 bases, and 8 bases lay in between. TCRdb's table, derived via immunoSEQ multiplex PCR, lists solely in-frame clones and lacks some. Among about 180,000 clones listed, approximately 85% were seen once. This entry is derived from a study of blood T cell repertoires in COVID-19. This sequence was found in a man aged 35 to 55 who had recovered from COVID-19. The chain has TRBV11-3 and TRBJ2-5, with a weak D call TRBD2 (5 bases). The material sequenced was PBMCs or T cells enriched from blood (not recorded which). CDR3 protein: CASSLARGQETQYF. DNA for the CDR3: TGTGCCAGCAGCTTAGCCCGGGGTCAAGAGACCCAGTACTTC.